The text below deals with one T cell receptor beta chain. CD45RO-negative cells were positively selected for CCR7, leaving out terminally differentiated effector memory CD45RA+ cells. This specimen comes from a study of shared clonotypes between healthy human individuals. Method: immunoSEQ multiplex PCR; TCRdb's copy keeps in-frame clones and lacks some. The sample shows roughly 1,800,000 clones, about 95% of them seen only once. The CDR3 sequence is 16 residues long. The ends lost 5 bases at V and 0 bases at J; junction bases unmatched: 5. Germline assignment: CDR1 MDHEN and CDR2 SYDVKM. What was sequenced was naive CD8+ T cells sorted from blood. The chain employs TRBV28 and TRBJ2-7, with 12 nucleotides matching TRBD2. The sequence came from a young man in good health. This chain's CDR3 is CASSIPGLAGSYEQYF. The CDR3 coding sequence is TGTGCCAGCAGTATACCGGGACTAGCGGGCTCCTACGAGCAGTACTTC.